Shown below are 24 T cell receptor beta chains from a single sample sequenced in a study of T-cell reconstitution after alpha-beta-depleted transplantation in children. A TCRbeta library incorporating unique molecular identifiers was prepared. TCRdb reprocessed the PCR reads with MiXCR, giving one entry per CDR3 protein. The table lists 400,000 to 450,000 distinct CDR3 sequences, around two fifths of them singletons. The sample was PBMCs, taken before TCRalphabeta/CD19-depleted stem cell transplant. The receptor set was obtained from a girl aged 2 to 9 with aplastic anemia, due to receive a stem cell transplant.

This clonotype was found many times. The rearrangement uses TRBV9 and TRBJ2-7; 9 bases agree with TRBD2. This CDR3 comprises 17 residues. Germline V gene data show CDR1 as SGDLS and CDR2 as YYNGEE. V shed 0 bases, J shed 6 bases, and the junction held 13 bases outside the gene matches. The CDR3 DNA follows: TGTGCCAGCAGCGTAGATTCCTGGCGGGAGGGCCGGGGCGAGCAGTACTTC. It specifies CASSVDSWREGRGEQYF.

The J gene is TRBJ2-7, the V gene TRBV7-8, with TRBD2 as a possible D gene (6 bases). The CDR3 has 14 amino acids. Trimming took off 1 base at V and 2 bases at J, with 9 bases between the two ends. Germline V CDR1 and CDR2: SGHVS, FQNEAQ. The CDR3 nucleotides read TGTGCCAGCAGCTTAGAGTGGGGGGCCTACGAGCAGTACTTC. It encodes CASSLEWGAYEQYF.

Here the CDR3 reads CASSLGGGAPTDTQYF. CDR3 DNA sequence: TGTGCCAGCAGCTTAGGAGGGGGCGCCCCCACAGATACGCAGTATTTT. The rearrangement uses TRBV11-2 and TRBJ2-3; 7 bases fit TRBD1. The germline CDR1 and CDR2 sequences are SGHAT and FQNNGV. With 1 base clipped from V and 2 bases from J, the junction kept 6 bases outside the gene matches. This CDR3 spans 16 amino acids.

This clonotype has at least ten counts. The chain is built from TRBV29-1 and TRBJ1-2; D is uncertain. V was shortened by 4 bases and J by 8 bases, with 14 bases between the two germline ends. The CDR3 is made up of 12 amino acids. From germline, CDR1 is SQVTM and CDR2 ANQGSEA. The CDR3, as DNA: TGCAGCGTTGCCCGAGAAAGCCGGGGCTACACCTTC. Its translation is CSVARESRGYTF.

This rearrangement joins TRBV6-2 or TRBV6-3 to TRBJ2-5; 7 bases align to TRBD2. The CDR3 spans 14 residues. The germline V gene encodes CDR1 MNHEY and CDR2 SVGEGT. Losses at the gene ends were 10 bases for V and 5 bases for J; bases not matched to a gene: 13. CDR3 DNA: TGTGCCACCTCTCTGGGAGGGCTTGGGGAGACCCAGTACTTC. It yields the protein CATSLGGLGETQYF.

This sequence joins TRBV20-1 and TRBJ1-1; perhaps TRBD1 as D (6 bases). CDR1 is DFQATT and CDR2 is SNEGSKA in the germline V gene (reference sequence). The V gene lost 2 bases and the J gene lost 11 bases, with 15 bases spanning the gap. CDR3 size: 12 residues. The CDR3 is CSARRAGQKAFF. The CDR3 bases are TGCAGTGCTAGAAGGGCAGGACAGAAGGCTTTCTTT.

This clonotype showed up just once. V is TRBV3-1 and J is TRBJ2-2; 9 nucleotides match TRBD2. The V segment lost 0 bases and the J segment 2 bases; nucleotides outside the gene matches: 13. The CDR3 is 20 amino acids. In germline, CDR1 is LGHDT, CDR2 YNNKEL (reference sequence). CDR3 sequence: CASSQDLFLAGHPNTGELFF. The CDR3 coding sequence is TGTGCCAGCAGCCAAGATCTCTTCCTAGCGGGGCATCCCAACACCGGGGAGCTGTTTTTT.

As concerns this clonotype: The junction and the germline gene differ at one end; a read error may be behind it. The chain joins TRBV11-2 to TRBJ2-1; D is possibly TRBD1 (6 bases). Germline CDR1 and CDR2: SGHAT and FQNNGV. CDR3 size: 13 residues. The CDR3 coding sequence is TGTGCCAGCAGCTTAGCAGGGGTCGATGAGCAGTCCTTC. Its translation is CASSLAGVDEQSF.

The chain uses TRBV20-1 and TRBJ2-3; no reliable D call. Trimming took 1 base from V and 6 from J, leaving 8 bases between them. The CDR3 is made up of 12 amino acids. Germline V gives CDR1 DFQATT, CDR2 SNEGSKA (reference sequence). The CDR3: CSARGRSDTQYF. In nucleotides, the CDR3 is TGCAGTGCTAGAGGGCGTTCTGATACGCAGTATTTT.

The J gene is TRBJ2-7, the V gene TRBV5-1; 7 nucleotides align to TRBD1. Losses at the gene ends were 4 bases for V and 2 bases for J; bases not matched to a gene: 6. Germline CDR1 reads SGHRS; CDR2 reads YFSETQ. CDR3 length equals 14 residues. This CDR3 is CASSDVGGPYEQYF. The CDR3 nucleotides are TGCGCCAGCAGCGACGTAGGGGGCCCCTACGAGCAGTACTTC.

This chain links TRBV20-1 with TRBJ2-7; D might be TRBD2 (6 bases). Trimming took off 0 bases at V and 6 bases at J, with 18 bases between the two ends. Germline V gene data show CDR1 as DFQATT and CDR2 as SNEGSKA (reference sequence). This CDR3 spans 15 amino acids. The CDR3 sequence: CSARDFGSDWGEQYF. CDR3 nucleotide sequence: TGCAGTGCTAGAGATTTCGGGAGTGATTGGGGCGAGCAGTACTTC.

This chain joins TRBV19 and TRBJ2-5, with 10 bases that match TRBD1. After removal of 8 bases from V and 5 bases from J, the junction contained 11 bases not matched to a gene. This CDR3 is 15 amino acids long. In germline, CDR1 is LNHDA, CDR2 SQIVND (reference sequence). CDR3 nucleotides: TGTGCCAGTGCCGGACGACAGGGGGCTGGGGAGACCCAGTACTTC. This sequence encodes CASAGRQGAGETQYF.

This rearrangement joins TRBV5-1 to TRBJ2-2; tentatively, D is TRBD2 (5 bases). The V and J ends lost 7 bases and 1 base respectively, with 11 bases between them. In germline, CDR1 is SGHRS, CDR2 YFSETQ. CDR3 length equals 14 residues. Written as DNA, the CDR3 is TGCGCCAGCTTAGGCGAGGGGAACACCGGGGAGCTGTTTTTT. It codes for CASLGEGNTGELFF.

This clonotype appeared a few times. The J gene is TRBJ1-1, the V gene TRBV6-1; 8 nucleotides align to TRBD1. Unmatched junction bases numbered 6, after V lost 4 bases and J lost 5 bases. This CDR3 has 14 amino acids. Germline CDR1 and CDR2: MNHNS and SASEGT. CDR3 DNA sequence: TGTGCCAGCAGTGTAAAACAGGGGGGGACTGAAGCTTTCTTT. Translation gives CASSVKQGGTEAFF.

The table lists this clonotype with many counts. The rearrangement joins TRBV7-2 to TRBJ2-5, with TRBD1 as a possible D gene (8 bases). CDR1 and CDR2 from the germline V gene are SGHTA and FQGNSA. V lost 5 bases to trimming and J lost 4 bases, with 14 bases between them. The CDR3 totals 14 residues. CDR3 sequence reads: CASSRTGRGETQYF. CDR3 coding DNA: TGTGCCAGCAGCCGGACAGGGAGGGGAGAGACCCAGTACTTC. Combining the CDR3 with reference TRBV7-2 and TRBJ2-5 gives the whole variable domain GAGVSQSPSNKVTEKGKDVELRCDPISGHTALYWYRQSLGQGLEFLIYFQGNSAPDKSGLPSDRFSAERTGGSVSTLTIQRTQQEDSAVYLCASSRTGRGETQYFGPGTRLLVL.

This chain uses TRBV6-1 with TRBJ1-2; D unresolved. V lost 8 bases, J lost 6 bases, and 25 bases lay in between. This CDR3 is 16 amino acids long. The germline gives CDR1 MNHNS, CDR2 SASEGT. DNA for the CDR3: TGTGCCAGCGGCCCTAATATTGCGGAGGTTGGGAATGGCTACACCTTC. Its translation is CASGPNIAEVGNGYTF.

The rearrangement links TRBV5-1 to TRBJ2-3, with TRBD2 as a possible D gene (5 bases). The CDR3 runs to 14 residues. V lost 7 bases and J lost 1, with 13 bases in between. CDR1 SGHRS and CDR2 YFSETQ come from the germline V gene. As DNA, the CDR3 is TGCGCCAGCCACCAAGGACTTCGCACAGATACGCAGTATTTT. Protein product: CASHQGLRTDTQYF.

The chain couples TRBV5-1 to TRBJ2-1; D possibly matches TRBD1 or TRBD2 (6 bases each). Germline CDR1 SGHRS, CDR2 YFSETQ. With 0 bases removed from V and 7 bases from J, the gap between germline ends came to 11 bases. CDR3 length equals 14 residues. The CDR3 spells CASSLATGRNEQFF. Written as DNA, the CDR3 is TGCGCCAGCAGCTTGGCTACAGGGAGGAATGAGCAGTTCTTC.

This clonotype was found many times. Its ends do not fully match the called genes, so a read error is possible. In DNA, the CDR3 is TGTGCCAGCAGTTTAACAGGCACAGATACGCAGTATTTT. It specifies CASSLTGTDTQYF. The chain combines TRBV7-3 with TRBJ2-3; no reliable D call. In germline, CDR1 is SGHTA, CDR2 FQGTGA. CDR3 length equals 13 residues.

The chain uses TRBV15 and TRBJ1-5, with D possibly TRBD1 on 5 matching bases. This CDR3 comprises 17 residues. Germline V gene sequence: CDR1 LNHNV, CDR2 YYDKDF (reference sequence). The V and J ends lost 1 base and 3 bases respectively, with 16 bases between them. CDR3 residues: CATSRGALGLLNQPQHF. CDR3 DNA: TGTGCCACCAGCAGAGGGGCCTTGGGACTCCTCAATCAGCCCCAGCATTTT.

This clonotype was recorded a few times. The chain carries TRBV28 and TRBJ2-2; 7 nucleotides match TRBD2. Per germline, CDR1 MDHEN and CDR2 SYDVKM. Trimming took 5 bases from V and 3 from J; bases not matched to a gene: 12. This CDR3 contains 17 residues. The CDR3 protein is CASSPQSSGIDTGELFF. CDR3 DNA sequence: TGTGCCAGCAGTCCCCAATCAAGCGGGATAGACACCGGGGAGCTGTTTTTT. Full variable domain (remainder filled in from reference TRBV28 and TRBJ2-2): DVKVTQSSRYLVKRTGEKVFLECVQDMDHENMFWYRQDPGLGLRLIYFSYDVKMKEKGDIPEGYSVSREKKERFSLILESASTNQTSMYLCASSPQSSGIDTGELFFGEGSRLTVL.

The J gene is TRBJ2-3, the V gene TRBV11-2, with no clear D. This CDR3 is built from 15 residues. CDR1 is SGHAT, CDR2 FQNNGV, per germline. V was clipped by 0 bases and J by 2 bases, with 9 bases between them. CDR3 sequence reads: CASSLDGVNTDTQYF. DNA for the CDR3: TGTGCCAGCAGCTTAGATGGCGTCAACACAGATACGCAGTATTTT.

This clonotype has at least ten counts. This chain uses TRBV7-6 with TRBJ2-3; 8 nucleotides match TRBD2. CDR1 and CDR2 (germline): SGHVS, FNYEAQ. The CDR3 contains 14 residues. Trimming cost V 2 bases and J 5 bases; bases outside gene matches: 3. This CDR3 reads CASSLRAGVDTQYF. CDR3 DNA: TGTGCCAGCAGCTTAAGAGCGGGAGTAGATACGCAGTATTTT.

To note about this clonotype: One junction end disagrees with the germline gene, perhaps due to a read error. The V and J genes are TRBV20-1 and TRBJ2-5; D uncertain. Germline values: CDR1 DFQATT, CDR2 SNEGSKA (reference sequence). The length of the CDR3 is 11 residues. The CDR3 protein is CSARRSETQHF. The CDR3 nucleotides read TGCAGTGCTAGACGAAGCGAGACCCAGCACTTC.